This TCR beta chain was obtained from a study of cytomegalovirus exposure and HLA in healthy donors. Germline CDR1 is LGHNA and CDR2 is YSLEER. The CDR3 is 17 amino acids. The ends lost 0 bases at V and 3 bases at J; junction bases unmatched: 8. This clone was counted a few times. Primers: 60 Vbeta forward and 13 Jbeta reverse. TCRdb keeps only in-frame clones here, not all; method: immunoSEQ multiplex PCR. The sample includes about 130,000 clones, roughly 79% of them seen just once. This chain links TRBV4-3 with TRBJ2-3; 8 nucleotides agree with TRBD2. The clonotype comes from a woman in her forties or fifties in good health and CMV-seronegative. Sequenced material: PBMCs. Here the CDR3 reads CASSQDSLAVNTDTQYF. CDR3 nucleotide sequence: TGCGCCAGCAGCCAAGATTCACTAGCGGTTAATACAGATACGCAGTATTTT.